A single sample is the source of the 10 T cell receptor beta chains below, sequenced in a study of blood T cell repertoires in COVID-19 (dated by TCRdb to between 2020 and 2021). Library preparation was by the immunoSEQ multiplex PCR assay. The immuneACCESS repertoire file appears here via TCRdb, limited to in-frame rearrangements. These files lack a portion of the clones; in checked studies, under half of the deficit traces to unresolved V genes, and the cause of the others is not known. The sample profile shows about 310,000 clones; roughly 84% of them were found once. The ten largest clones capture 1% of the sample. Sequencing was performed on peripheral blood. Receptor source: a man aged 45-60 years with active or convalescent COVID-19.

This chain links TRBV10-3 with TRBJ1-2; a weak D match, TRBD1 (5 bases). This CDR3 comprises 13 residues. Trimming removed 7 bases at V and 3 bases at J, with 12 bases between. CDR1 and CDR2 from the germline V gene are ENHRY and SYGVKD. The DNA for the CDR3 is TGTGCCATCAAACAGGCTGGGGACTATGGCTACACCTTC. Its protein is CAIKQAGDYGYTF.

As to this clone: Additional DNA sequences in this sample encode the identical CDR3. For the CDR3, the DNA is TGTGCCAGCAGTAGGGAGTATGGCTACACCTTC. Its translation is CASSREYGYTF. V usage is TRBV2 and J usage is TRBJ1-2, with D hard to call. This CDR3 spans 11 amino acids. The germline gives CDR1 SNHLY, CDR2 FYNNEI. V lost 5 bases and J 5 bases, leaving 6 bases between the germline ends.

The genes are TRBV1 and TRBJ1-1. TRBV1 is labeled a pseudogene. The CDR3 sequence is 16 residues long. The CDR3 sequence: CTSSQDSGGSGTEAFF. In DNA form, the CDR3 reads TGCACCAGCAGCCAAGATTCCGGTGGCAGCGGCACTGAAGCTTTCTTT.

The table lists this clone with a count of one. J is TRBJ2-7 and V is TRBV3-1 (or the pseudogene TRBV3-2); TRBD1 agrees at 8 bases. With 2 bases clipped from V and 1 base from J, the junction kept 4 bases outside the gene matches. Germline V CDR1 and CDR2: LGHDT, YNNKEL (reference sequence). The CDR3 has 15 residues. The CDR3 region is CASSQYRGSSYEQYF. DNA for the CDR3: TGTGCCAGCAGCCAATACAGGGGGTCTTCCTACGAGCAGTACTTC.

The rearrangement uses TRBV29-1 and TRBJ2-1, with 10 bases fitting TRBD2. This CDR3 comprises 17 residues. Germline loops: CDR1 SQVTM, CDR2 ANQGSEA. V trimming: 4 bases; J trimming: 3 bases; junction bases outside the gene matches: 12. CDR3: CSVVSGRATPDYNEQFF. For the CDR3, the DNA is TGCAGCGTTGTGAGCGGGAGGGCCACCCCCGACTACAATGAGCAGTTCTTC.

The genes are TRBV5-4 and TRBJ2-7; D is possibly TRBD2 (6 bases). The CDR3 is 14 amino acids. V was clipped by 0 bases and J by 7 bases, with 14 bases between them. CDR1 SGHNT and CDR2 YYREEE come from the germline V gene (reference sequence). CDR3 bases: TGTGCCAGCAGCTTGGGTACCACGGGGAGGGAGCAGTACTTC. This translates into CASSLGTTGREQYF.

This sequence joins TRBV5-1 and TRBJ1-4; 7 nucleotides align to TRBD1. Per germline, CDR1 SGHRS and CDR2 YFSETQ. This CDR3 is 15 amino acids long. V lost 4 bases, J lost 3 bases, and 6 bases stayed unmatched. CDR3 sequence (DNA): TGCGCCAGCAGCAATACAGGGGTGTCTAATGAAAAACTGTTTTTT. Translated, it gives CASSNTGVSNEKLFF.

CDR3 DNA: TGTGCCAGCAGCTTATGGTCCGCAGGGGGGAACTATGGCTACACCTTC. It is translated as CASSLWSAGGNYGYTF. V and J are TRBV7-9 and TRBJ1-2, with TRBD1 matching over 7 bases. CDR1 and CDR2 from the germline V gene are SEHNR and FQNEAQ (reference sequence). The trim removed 2 bases at V and 2 bases at J, leaving 8 bases unmatched. The CDR3 spans 16 residues.

The table lists this clone with a few counts. V gene TRBV6-6 combines with J gene TRBJ1-5; D is perhaps TRBD1 (6 bases). Germline-derived CDR1 and CDR2 are MNHNY and SVGAGI (reference sequence). CDR3 length equals 14 residues. V was trimmed by 8 bases and J by 5 bases, leaving 16 bases between them. CDR3 in amino acids: CASSQGLDDQPQHF. The CDR3 nucleotides read TGTGCCAGCTCCCAGGGGCTAGACGATCAGCCCCAGCATTTT.

The chain carries TRBV6-6 and TRBJ2-3; 8 bases line up with TRBD1. Per germline, CDR1 MNHNY and CDR2 SVGAGI (reference sequence). Germline trimming cut 6 bases from V and 4 bases from J; bases unmatched to any gene: 12. This CDR3 spans 16 amino acids. CDR3 loop: CASSRSGTGRSDTQYF. CDR3 sequence (DNA): TGTGCCAGCAGCCGTTCCGGGACAGGTCGCTCAGATACGCAGTATTTT.